This record looks at one T cell receptor (beta chain) sequence and its context. Profiling relied on immunoSEQ multiplex PCR, and the TCRdb table lists in-frame clones only, not all of them. This table has about 110,000 clones, roughly 79% appearing once. V was pared by 6 bases and J by 5 bases, with 10 bases between. The CDR3 has 12 amino acids. CDR1 MNHEY and CDR2 SVGAGI come from the germline V gene. This sample was included in a study of control samples from healthy donors and cancer patients. This receptor was taken from a man aged 18-30 years in good health. The V and J genes are TRBV6-5 and TRBJ1-1; TRBD1 is a possible D gene (6 bases). The sequenced sample consisted of blood. This CDR3 is CASRFQGTEAFF. In DNA, the CDR3 is TGTGCCAGCAGATTCCAGGGGACTGAAGCTTTCTTT.